These 9 T cell receptor beta chains came from one sample sequenced in a study of cytomegalovirus exposure and HLA in healthy donors. It was with 60 Vbeta and 13 Jbeta primers that the PCR ran. The assay was immunoSEQ multiplex PCR, and TCRdb's table has in-frame clones only and misses some. Here the sample spans about 89,000 clones, 74% being singletons. Sequencing was done on a sample of PBMCs. Receptor source: a male donor in good health and CMV-seronegative.

The V gene is TRBV7-3, the J gene TRBJ2-7; D may be TRBD1 (5 bases). The V and J ends lost 0 bases and 2 bases respectively, with 5 bases between them. This CDR3 spans 13 amino acids. Germline V gene lookup returns CDR1 SGHTA and CDR2 FQGTGA. CDR3 in DNA: TGTGCCAGCAGCTTAACACAGGCCTACGAGCAGTACTTC. This codes for CASSLTQAYEQYF.

The chain is built from TRBV7-3 and TRBJ2-2, with D possibly TRBD2 on 6 matching bases. Germline V CDR1 and CDR2: SGHTA, FQGTGA. Between the trimmed V and J ends, which lost 2 bases and 6 bases, there was a span of 16 bases. The CDR3 is made up of 16 amino acids. CDR3 loop: CASSLSRGSRAGELFF. Here the CDR3 DNA reads TGTGCCAGCAGCTTATCGCGGGGCAGTAGAGCCGGGGAGCTGTTTTTT.

Note on this clone: The same CDR3 can be traced to other DNA sequences in this sample. V gene TRBV6-1 combines with J gene TRBJ2-5; tentatively, D is TRBD1 (5 bases). Germline V CDR1 and CDR2: MNHNS, SASEGT. The CDR3 is made up of 13 amino acids. V was shortened by 3 bases and J by 4 bases, with 9 bases between the two germline ends. The CDR3 is CASSESGLETQYF. CDR3 sequence (DNA): TGTGCCAGCAGTGAGTCAGGGTTAGAGACCCAGTACTTC.

The J gene is TRBJ1-2, the V gene TRBV7-2; 8 nucleotides align to TRBD1. CDR1 and CDR2 from the germline V gene are SGHTA and FQGNSA. V was pared by 5 bases and J by 8 bases, with 13 bases of the junction left unmatched. There are 15 residues in the CDR3. The CDR3: CASSRGQGAPRGYTF. As DNA, the CDR3 is TGTGCCAGCAGCCGCGGGCAGGGGGCGCCTCGGGGCTACACCTTC.

This chain joins TRBV19 and TRBJ1-2, with 7 bases lining up with TRBD1. The V gene end was trimmed by 7 bases and the J gene end by 4 bases; junction bases not matched to a gene: 9. Germline lookup yields CDR1 LNHDA and CDR2 SQIVND (reference sequence). CDR3 length: 14 residues. The CDR3 loop is CASNTQGFGYGYTF. CDR3 bases: TGTGCCAGTAATACACAGGGGTTCGGCTATGGCTACACCTTC.

In this sample, this clone is medium-sized. The chain joins TRBV6-1 to TRBJ1-4; D unclear. Germline CDR1 MNHNS, CDR2 SASEGT. The CDR3 sequence is 15 residues long. V was cut by 3 bases and J by 0 bases, with 8 bases left in between. The CDR3 spells CASSESVATNEKLFF. The CDR3 DNA reads as TGTGCCAGCAGTGAGAGTGTTGCAACTAATGAAAAACTGTTTTTT.

This chain joins TRBV19 and TRBJ2-1; TRBD2 aligns across 12 bases. This CDR3 is built from 14 residues. From germline, CDR1 is LNHDA and CDR2 SQIVND (reference sequence). V shed 7 bases, J shed 6 bases, and the junction held 4 bases outside the gene matches. The DNA for the CDR3 is TGTGCCAGTAAAACTAGCGGGAGGCGCAATGAGCAGTTCTTC. It yields the protein CASKTSGRRNEQFF. Full variable domain (remainder filled in from reference TRBV19 and TRBJ2-1): DGGITQSPKYLFRKEGQNVTLSCEQNLNHDAMYWYRQDPGQGLRLIYYSQIVNDFQKGDIAEGYSVSREKKESFPLTVTSAQKNPTAFYLCASKTSGRRNEQFFGPGTRLTVL.

V usage is TRBV9 and J usage is TRBJ2-7; a weak D match, TRBD2 (5 bases). CDR1 is SGDLS and CDR2 is YYNGEE in the germline V gene. There are 12 residues in the CDR3. Trimming left V 4 bases short and J 2 bases short, with 7 bases between. Here the CDR3 DNA reads TGTGCCAGCAGCCCCGGGACCTACGAGCAGTACTTC. This encodes CASSPGTYEQYF.

The CDR3 protein is CASSLIGVVGNSYNEQFF. Written as DNA, the CDR3 is TGTGCCAGTAGTCTCATAGGGGTAGTAGGAAACTCCTACAATGAGCAGTTCTTC. The chain has TRBV19 and TRBJ2-1; maybe TRBD1 (5 bases). Germline assignment: CDR1 LNHDA and CDR2 SQIVND (reference sequence). This CDR3 region has 18 residues. The V end was cut by 5 bases, the J end by 0 bases, with 20 bases between.